The T cell receptor beta chain under discussion was sequenced for a study of cytomegalovirus exposure and HLA in healthy donors. With 60 Vbeta and 13 Jbeta primers, the PCR was carried out. Sequencing used immunoSEQ multiplex PCR; TCRdb keeps in-frame clones, though not all of them. The sample yields 120,000 to 150,000 clones, roughly 79% seen once. With regard to this clone: Its specificity is not known. This sequence is one base from a far larger clone and is likely a read error.

Notes on the study in general: When the data were analyzed later, several of the most significant clusters appeared to be linked to common viral pathogens. The study listed about 150 cytomegalovirus-associated TCR beta chains.

The CDR3 consists of 15 residues. Germline V gene lookup returns CDR1 SGHRS and CDR2 YFSETQ. Losses at the gene ends were 2 bases for V and 6 bases for J; bases not matched to a gene: 6. The sample taken for sequencing was PBMCs. The receptor's source is a woman aged 40 to 50 in good health and CMV-seropositive. This rearrangement joins TRBV5-1 to TRBJ2-1, with 9 bases lining up with TRBD2. The CDR3 bases are TGCGCCAGCAGCTTAGGCGGGGGGGACGCCAATGAGCAGTTCTTC. Encoded protein: CASSLGGGDANEQFF.